This T cell receptor beta chain was found in a study of blood T cell repertoires in COVID-19. Study information: There were acute and convalescent COVID-19 samples, and they came from the United States, Italy and Spain. The cDNA or gDNA used as material had been derived from T cells, B-cell-depleted T cells, or PBMCs.

CDR1 and CDR2 (germline): KGHDR, SFDVKD. CDR3 size: 15 residues. J lost 3 bases, V lost 1 base, and 5 bases had no gene match. Methods used by the authors: Using reference gene primer amplification, nucleated cell counts were estimated. Profiling relied on immunoSEQ multiplex PCR, and the TCRdb table lists in-frame clones only, not all of them. V and J calls and clone size come straight from that table; D and trimming were deduced from the DNA. The sample consists of roughly 100,000 clones, around 90% of them appearing once. This rearrangement joins TRBV24-1 to TRBJ2-7; 7 bases fit TRBD1. The sequenced sample consisted of peripheral blood. This clonotype originated in a human donor in a cohort sampled during active COVID-19. CDR3 nucleotide sequence: TGTGCCACCAGTGATTTCCGACAGGGTGTCTACGAGCAGTACTTC. Translation: CATSDFRQGVYEQYF.